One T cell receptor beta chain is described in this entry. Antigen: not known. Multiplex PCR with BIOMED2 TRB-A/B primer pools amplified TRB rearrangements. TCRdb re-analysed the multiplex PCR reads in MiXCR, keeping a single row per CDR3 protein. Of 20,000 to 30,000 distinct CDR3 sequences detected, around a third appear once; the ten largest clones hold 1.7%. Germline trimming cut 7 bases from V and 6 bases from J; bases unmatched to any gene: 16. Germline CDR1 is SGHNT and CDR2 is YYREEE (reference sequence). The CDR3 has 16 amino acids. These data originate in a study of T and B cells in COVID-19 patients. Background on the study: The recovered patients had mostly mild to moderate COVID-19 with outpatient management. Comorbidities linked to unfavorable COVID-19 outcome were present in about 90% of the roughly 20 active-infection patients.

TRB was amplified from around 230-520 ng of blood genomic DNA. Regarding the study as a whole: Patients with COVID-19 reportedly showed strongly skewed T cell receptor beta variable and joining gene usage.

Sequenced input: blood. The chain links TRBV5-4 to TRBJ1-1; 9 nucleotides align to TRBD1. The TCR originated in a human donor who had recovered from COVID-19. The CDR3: CASHPGDRALNAEAFF. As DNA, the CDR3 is TGTGCCAGCCACCCCGGGGACAGGGCACTCAACGCTGAAGCTTTCTTT.